These 30 T cell receptor beta chains were all obtained from the same sample, sequenced in a study of blood T cell repertoires in COVID-19 (dated by TCRdb to the early 2020s). The library relied on the immunoSEQ multiplex PCR assay. The table was pulled from immuneACCESS by TCRdb, which kept in-frame rearrangements only. Such tables lose some clones; where checked, under half of the loss comes from unresolved V genes, and the rest has no known cause. This sample lists about 59,000 clones; more than 70% were detected once. Approximately 6.9% of the sample is in the top ten clones. The specimen sequenced was peripheral blood. The source is a man in his sixties with active or convalescent COVID-19.

The CDR3 region is CASSPGTSGRSYNEQFF. The CDR3 region has the DNA TGCGCCAGCAGCCCGGGGACTAGCGGGAGATCCTACAATGAGCAGTTCTTC. The V gene is TRBV4-1, the J gene TRBJ2-1, with TRBD2 identical over 14 bases. V was clipped by 4 bases and J by 1 base; unmatched bases: 3. Germline assignment: CDR1 MGHRA and CDR2 YSYEKL. This CDR3 is built from 17 residues.

V gene TRBV7-6 combines with J gene TRBJ2-7, with TRBD1 identical over 9 bases. This CDR3 spans 15 amino acids. Germline CDR1 SGHVS, CDR2 FNYEAQ. V lost 5 bases to trimming and J lost 5 bases; unmatched junction nucleotides: 10. CDR3 in amino acids: CASSSPGQGQDEQYF. In DNA form, the CDR3 reads TGTGCCAGCAGCAGCCCGGGACAGGGACAAGACGAGCAGTACTTC.

The chain recombines TRBV7-9 with TRBJ1-1, with D possibly being TRBD1 (6 bases). Germline CDR1 and CDR2: SEHNR and FQNEAQ (reference sequence). V was cut by 6 bases and J by 4 bases, with 15 bases left in between. CDR3 length: 14 amino acids. The CDR3 here is CASSDSQGITEAFF. CDR3 DNA: TGTGCCAGCAGTGATTCCCAGGGGATCACTGAAGCTTTCTTT.

CDR3 loop: CASSESAGGSQETQYF. CDR3 DNA: TGTGCCAGCAGTGAGAGTGCGGGAGGAAGCCAAGAGACCCAGTACTTC. The chain couples TRBV6-1 to TRBJ2-5; TRBD2 aligns across 8 bases. V dropped 3 bases and J dropped 1; count of bases not matched to a gene: 7. The CDR3 totals 16 residues. In germline, CDR1 is MNHNS, CDR2 SASEGT.

V is TRBV18 and J is TRBJ2-7; 11 positions agree with TRBD1. The CDR3 runs 14 residues. Germline V gene data show CDR1 as KGHSH and CDR2 as LQKENI. The V segment lost 3 bases and the J segment 6 bases; nucleotides outside the gene matches: 4. The DNA for the CDR3 is TGTGCCAGCTCACCCCTGGGACAGGGGGGCGAGCAGTACTTC. As protein: CASSPLGQGGEQYF.

This clone turned up a few times. The chain combines TRBV28 with TRBJ2-7; 9 nucleotides line up with TRBD1. The germline V gene encodes CDR1 MDHEN and CDR2 SYDVKM. Trimming took 5 bases from V and 5 from J; bases not matched to a gene: 7. The CDR3 contains 14 residues. The CDR3 region is CASSRQGGRNEQYF. The DNA of the CDR3 is TGTGCCAGCAGTCGACAGGGGGGAAGAAACGAGCAGTACTTC.

The chain combines TRBV19 with TRBJ2-5; D possibly corresponds to TRBD2 (5 bases). Germline V gene lookup returns CDR1 LNHDA and CDR2 SQIVND (reference sequence). V was pared by 5 bases and J by 0 bases, with 19 bases between. The CDR3 is 17 residues long. CDR3 loop: CASSPSRLAGDQETQYF. As DNA, the CDR3 is TGTGCCAGTAGTCCTAGCAGGCTAGCCGGGGACCAAGAGACCCAGTACTTC. The variable domain in full, with the rest retrieved from reference TRBV19 and TRBJ2-5, is DGGITQSPKYLFRKEGQNVTLSCEQNLNHDAMYWYRQDPGQGLRLIYYSQIVNDFQKGDIAEGYSVSREKKESFPLTVTSAQKNPTAFYLCASSPSRLAGDQETQYFGPGTRLLVL.

The rearrangement joins TRBV11-1 to TRBJ1-1; D not certain. The CDR3 is 13 amino acids. Germline loops: CDR1 SGHAT, CDR2 FQDESV (reference sequence). Trimming pared 5 bases from V and 3 bases from J, leaving 10 bases between. The CDR3 DNA sequence: TGTGCCAGCAGCCCCACGCGGGACACTGAAGCTTTCTTT. It translates to CASSPTRDTEAFF.

J is TRBJ1-3 and V is TRBV6-5; 9 nucleotides align to TRBD1. The CDR3 has 14 amino acids. Germline V gives CDR1 MNHEY, CDR2 SVGAGI. V lost 6 bases to trimming and J lost 2 bases; unmatched junction nucleotides: 2. The CDR3 loop is CASSRTGAGNTIYF. CDR3 DNA sequence: TGTGCCAGCAGCCGGACAGGGGCTGGAAACACCATATATTTT.

The chain links TRBV6-4 to TRBJ2-1; 7 bases match TRBD2. Trimming cost V 5 bases and J 10 bases; bases outside gene matches: 8. CDR3 length: 13 residues. Germline CDR1 is MRHNA and CDR2 is SNTAGT. CDR3 amino acids: CASSTIAGGEQFF. DNA of the CDR3: TGTGCCAGCAGTACCATAGCGGGCGGCGAGCAGTTCTTC.

This clone was counted once. This chain links TRBV28 with TRBJ1-5; D possibly corresponds to TRBD1 (5 bases). The CDR3 has 12 amino acids. Per germline, CDR1 MDHEN and CDR2 SYDVKM. V lost 6 bases, J lost 5 bases, and 8 bases lay in between. The DNA of the CDR3 is TGTGCCAGCAGCGGGGGGGATCAGCCCCAGCATTTT. Protein sequence: CASSGGDQPQHF.

The genes are TRBV6-5 and TRBJ2-7; 9 nucleotides agree with TRBD1. Germline V gives CDR1 MNHEY, CDR2 SVGAGI. The CDR3 sequence is 14 residues long. After removal of 4 bases from V and 8 bases from J, the junction contained 9 bases not matched to a gene. For the CDR3, the DNA is TGTGCCAGCAGTTCCCCGGGACAGGGACGGCAGCAGTACTTC. Encoded protein: CASSSPGQGRQQYF.

The rearrangement uses TRBV9 and TRBJ2-7, with TRBD2 identical over 7 bases. CDR3 length: 14 amino acids. The trim removed 4 bases at V and 3 bases at J, leaving 7 bases unmatched. CDR1 and CDR2 (germline): SGDLS, YYNGEE. CDR3 nucleotide sequence: TGTGCCAGCAGCCCGACCGGGAGGTACTACGAGCAGTACTTC. It encodes CASSPTGRYYEQYF.

This sequence joins TRBV2 and TRBJ2-2, with TRBD1 identical over 7 bases. V lost 4 bases, J lost 4 bases, and 6 bases stayed unmatched. There are 15 residues in the CDR3. In germline, CDR1 is SNHLY, CDR2 FYNNEI. CDR3 bases: TGTGCCAGCAGTGTAGAGGGGGCGGTCACCGGGGAGCTGTTTTTT. Protein sequence: CASSVEGAVTGELFF.

In DNA, the CDR3 is TGTGCCACAATAGGGGACTACGACGATGAGCAGTTCTTC. Amino acid sequence: CATIGDYDDEQFF. The chain joins TRBV11-2 to TRBJ2-1; 7 bases align to TRBD2. Germline V gene sequence: CDR1 SGHAT, CDR2 FQNNGV. The V gene end was trimmed by 10 bases and the J gene end by 8 bases; junction bases not matched to a gene: 11. The CDR3 totals 13 residues.

The chain joins TRBV7-8 to TRBJ2-7; possible D gene TRBD1, 10 bases. The germline CDR1 and CDR2 sequences are SGHVS and FQNEAQ. With 5 bases removed from V and 5 bases from J, the gap between germline ends came to 22 bases. The CDR3 totals 16 residues. This CDR3 reads CASSVRGRDRGNEQYF. The CDR3 DNA reads as TGTGCCAGCAGCGTACGCGGGAGGGACAGGGGAAACGAGCAGTACTTC.

This rearrangement joins TRBV29-1 to TRBJ2-2, with TRBD1 matching over 8 bases. Germline V gene lookup returns CDR1 SQVTM and CDR2 ANQGSEA. The CDR3 covers 12 residues. V gave up 7 bases and J gave up 3 bases; unmatched junction bases: 1. The CDR3 DNA reads TGCAGCGCGGACAGGGACACCGGGGAGCTGTTTTTT. Translated: CSADRDTGELFF.

This clone was seen just once. This chain connects TRBV2 to TRBJ1-2, with TRBD1 matching 7 bases. The V segment lost 9 bases and the J segment 8 bases; nucleotides outside the gene matches: 9. Germline assignment: CDR1 SNHLY and CDR2 FYNNEI. The CDR3 is made up of 12 amino acids. CDR3 residues: CARMGQKRGYTF. CDR3 nucleotide sequence: TGTGCCAGGATGGGACAGAAGAGGGGCTACACCTTC. Full variable domain (missing parts from reference TRBV2 and TRBJ1-2): EPEVTQTPSHQVTQMGQEVILRCVPISNHLYFYWYRQILGQKVEFLVSFYNNEISEKSEIFDDQFSVERPDGSNFTLKIRSTKLEDSAMYFCARMGQKRGYTFGSGTRLTVV.

DNA for the CDR3: TGCGCCAGCAGCCCTCCGGGAAGCACAGATACGCAGTATTTT. Its protein is CASSPPGSTDTQYF. This sequence joins TRBV5-1 and TRBJ2-3; possibly TRBD2 for D (5 bases). Trimming cost V 4 bases and J 0 bases, with 9 bases left between them. Germline CDR1 reads SGHRS; CDR2 reads YFSETQ. The CDR3 length is 14 residues.

With respect to this clone: The junction differs from germline at one of its ends, possibly a read error. This chain joins TRBV6-5 and TRBJ1-4; 7 bases fit TRBD1. Germline CDR1 MNHEY, CDR2 SVGAGI. The CDR3 spans 15 residues. CDR3 residues: CASTGWDSSNEKLFF. CDR3 in DNA: TGTGCCAGCACCGGTTGGGACAGTTCTAATGAAAAACTATTTTTT.

The V gene is TRBV6-6, the J gene TRBJ1-2, with 7 bases matching TRBD1. Germline-derived CDR1 and CDR2 are MNHNY and SVGAGI (reference sequence). With V trimmed by 2 bases and J by 3 bases, 0 bases remained unmatched. The CDR3 covers 13 residues. CDR3 amino acids: CASSYGQDYGYTF. The CDR3 nucleotides read TGTGCCAGCAGTTACGGACAGGACTATGGCTACACCTTC.

This chain links TRBV5-1 with TRBJ2-7, with a weak D call TRBD1 (6 bases). The CDR3 extends over 18 amino acids. V was clipped by 3 bases and J by 1 base, with 23 bases between them. CDR1 is SGHRS, CDR2 YFSETQ, per germline. The CDR3, as DNA: TGCGCCAGCAGCTCCCCCGTAGTACGGGACAAGTTTTCCTACGAGCAGTACTTC. It specifies CASSSPVVRDKFSYEQYF.

The chain combines TRBV7-8 with TRBJ2-6; 7 bases are shared with TRBD1. Germline V gene data show CDR1 as SGHVS and CDR2 as FQNEAQ. This CDR3 contains 17 residues. With V trimmed by 2 bases and J by 0 bases, 4 bases remained unmatched. For the CDR3, the DNA is TGTGCCAGCAGCTTACTGGGACAGAACTCTGGGGCCAACGTCCTGACTTTC. Translation gives CASSLLGQNSGANVLTF.

This clone came up once. This chain uses TRBV6-5 with TRBJ2-3; tentatively, D is TRBD1 (6 bases). The CDR3 contains 12 residues. Germline assignment: CDR1 MNHEY and CDR2 SVGAGI. Trimming took off 9 bases at V and 5 bases at J, with 12 bases between the two ends. The CDR3 region has the DNA TGTGCCAGTACCAGACAGGAAGATACGCAGTATTTT. This sequence encodes CASTRQEDTQYF.

This clone was picked up a small number of times. The chain recombines TRBV7-9 with TRBJ1-1; maybe TRBD1 (6 bases). V was cut by 0 bases and J by 2 bases, with 7 bases left in between. The CDR3 runs to 14 residues. Germline CDR1 is SEHNR and CDR2 is FQNEAQ (reference sequence). CDR3 sequence reads: CASSLADSNTEAFF. The CDR3 nucleotides read TGTGCCAGCAGCTTAGCGGACAGTAACACTGAAGCTTTCTTT.

Only one count was recorded for this clone. The CDR3 nucleotides read TGTGCCAGCAGTGAATCTACCTTAACCTACAATGAGCAGTTCTTC. Translated, it gives CASSESTLTYNEQFF. V gene TRBV6-1 combines with J gene TRBJ2-1; D gene unclear. V lost 2 bases and J 2 bases, leaving 10 bases between the germline ends. Germline-derived CDR1 and CDR2 are MNHNS and SASEGT. This CDR3 has 15 amino acids.

This sequence joins TRBV7-2 and TRBJ1-1; possible D gene TRBD1, 6 bases. From germline, CDR1 is SGHTA and CDR2 FQGNSA. The CDR3 is made up of 15 amino acids. V lost 2 bases and J lost 0, with 10 bases in between. The CDR3 nucleotides are TGTGCCAGCAGCTTACAGGGGTCTGTGAACACTGAAGCTTTCTTT. This encodes CASSLQGSVNTEAFF.

The chain carries TRBV28 and TRBJ2-7; D is possibly TRBD2 (7 bases). Germline CDR1 reads MDHEN; CDR2 reads SYDVKM. The CDR3 totals 15 residues. V lost 3 bases and J 6 bases, leaving 18 bases between the germline ends. This chain's CDR3 is CASSLKGGGATEQYF. CDR3 in DNA: TGTGCCAGCAGTTTGAAAGGGGGAGGGGCTACCGAGCAGTACTTC.

The chain employs TRBV18 and TRBJ1-2; TRBD1 aligns across 9 bases. Germline V gene sequence: CDR1 KGHSH, CDR2 LQKENI. V lost 3 bases, J lost 7 bases, and 6 bases stayed unmatched. CDR3 length equals 14 residues. The CDR3 sequence: CASSPGRDRAGYTF. CDR3 DNA sequence: TGTGCCAGCTCACCTGGCCGGGACAGGGCTGGCTACACCTTC. Full variable domain (outside the CDR3, taken from reference TRBV18 and TRBJ1-2): NAGVMQNPRHLVRRRGQEARLRCSPMKGHSHVYWYRQLPEEGLKFMVYLQKENIIDESGMPKERFSAEFPKEGPSILRIQQVVRGDSAAYFCASSPGRDRAGYTFGSGTRLTVV.

This chain links TRBV4-1 with TRBJ2-4, with a tentative D call TRBD2 (5 bases). The germline CDR1 and CDR2 sequences are MGHRA and YSYEKL. Trimming shortened V by 2 bases and J by 8 bases, and 16 bases separated the two germline ends. This CDR3 has 15 amino acids. DNA of the CDR3: TGCGCCAGCAGCCAAACCCCGACTGGGGAGTACATTCAGTACTTC. Protein sequence: CASSQTPTGEYIQYF.